The entry below describes one T cell receptor (beta chain). This clone came up once. The antigen it binds to is not known. No qualities accompany the bases; no much larger clone lies one base away. These data originate in a study of T cell repertoires in ileal Crohn's disease (dated by TCRdb to about 2019). For context, the study as a whole: The median duration of disease was approximately 7.9 years, and at the time of surgery less than 40% of patients were active smokers. A prospective multicentre cohort supplied the 50 to 70 Crohn's disease patients whose TCR repertoires were analysed. The study was conducted in parallel with a multicentre cohort that was designed to identify predictors of early endoscopic recurrence following ileocolonic resection. A total of roughly 170 mucosal samples from some 60 patients were sequenced, with samples obtained at several locations on the surgical specimen and at postoperative endoscopy. Roughly half of the patients were given postoperative therapy, with under 13 receiving thiopurines and around 18 receiving anti-TNF agents. Endoscopic postoperative recurrence was defined as a Rutgeerts score above i0. All patients had surgery for a complication: stricturing disease in approximately 60% and penetrating disease in roughly 40%. General study outcomes and caveats: Higher percentages of high-frequency clones at the time of surgery were linked to endoscopic recurrence, and every patient with clonality above 26.8% (18/57) had recurrence. A significantly higher proportion of clonal expansions was observed in active smokers at surgery than in non-smokers (about 25% vs 20%, p=0.02). Mucosal CD4 and CD8 T cells were sorted and sequenced only in a subgroup of patients, the size of which was not stated. Compared with CD4 T cells, sorted CD8 T cells held more high-frequency clones, which suggests that the mucosal expansions were mostly CD8.

Receptors were amplified or captured by the immunoSEQ multiplex PCR assay. A two-step, amplification bias-controlled multiplex PCR was used by Adaptive Biotechnology to amplify CDR3 regions from genomic DNA. Primers for every V and J gene segment were used in the first PCR, and barcodes and Illumina adapters were added in the second PCR. CDR3 libraries were sequenced on an Illumina instrument. As for the authors' bioinformatics: Analysis combined the vendor-provided pipelines with custom analysis of raw data in R/Bioconductor under R version 3.3.0. Clonality, ranging from 0 to 1, was calculated as the inverse of the normalised Shannon entropy of all productive clones. High-frequency clones were defined as the share of the repertoire occupied by the top 100 clones, with only clones passing a 95% confidence test being retained. Repertoire diversity was measured with the Simpson index, and overlap between samples was measured with the Morisita-Horn index. TCRdb holds this immuneACCESS table with in-frame rearrangements only. Some clones are missing; in checked studies, unresolved V genes explain under half, and the rest has no known cause. V, J and clone size are those of that table, while D and trimming were read from the DNA. The sample table lists a few thousand clones, 80% to 95% of them with a count of one. The ten largest make up roughly 2.1% of the sample.

Via the germline V gene, CDR1 is MDHEN and CDR2 SYDVKM. V is cut back by 5 bases and J by 2 bases, with 11 bases in the junction unmatched. The CDR3 has 18 amino acids, counting the end cysteine and phenylalanine. Only the CDR3 DNA is retained, 54 bases long and in frame from the first base. Lamina propria lymphocytes from surgical specimens were isolated on a Ficoll-hypaque gradient before cell sorting. Eligible patients were adults with ileal or ileocolonic Crohn's disease who had an indication for ileocolonic resection. CD4 and CD8 T cells were sorted using a BD FACSAria III, with a mean purity above 99%.

This TCR came from an adult with Crohn's disease. This chain joins TRBV28 to TRBJ2-1, with 11 bases in between that match TRBD1. The sequenced sample consisted of CD4+ T cells sorted from the ileum. The CDR3 protein is CASSTGTGGEIAYNEQFF. The nucleotides read TGTGCCAGCAGTACCGGGACAGGGGGTGAGATCGCCTACAATGAGCAGTTCTTC.